The 2 T cell receptor beta chains given below trace back to one sample, sequenced in a study of T cells after yellow fever vaccination. One entry per CDR3 protein, called by TCRdb with MiXCR from the 5' RACE reads. The sample lists a few hundred thousand distinct CDR3 sequences, about 17% seen once, with roughly a sixth in the top ten. The source material was PBMCs, sampled before the yellow fever booster vaccination. The source of these receptors is a man younger than 35 who received the YFV17D yellow fever vaccine.

The chain uses TRBV4-3 and TRBJ2-7, with D perhaps matching TRBD2 (7 bases). There are 15 residues in the CDR3. The ends were cut back, 0 bases at V and 2 bases at J, with 11 bases in the middle. CDR1 is LGHNA and CDR2 is YSLEER in the germline V gene. The CDR3 DNA reads as TGCGCCAGCAGCCAAGAAGAAGGGGGGGCCTACGAGCAGTACTTC. This codes for CASSQEEGGAYEQYF.

The table lists this clonotype with a few counts. The chain couples TRBV7-3 to TRBJ1-2; tentative D call: TRBD1 (6 bases). The CDR3 is 15 residues long. V was cut by 0 bases and J by 7 bases, with 15 bases left in between. The germline V gene encodes CDR1 SGHTA and CDR2 FQGTGA. CDR3 in DNA: TGTGCCAGCAGCTTAACGTTCGGGGGGGCTGGTGGCTACACCTTC. The encoded protein is CASSLTFGGAGGYTF.